The rows below give T cell receptor beta chains drawn from one sample of a study of Graves' ophthalmopathy and Graves' hyperthyroidism. TCRdb passed the multiplex PCR reads through MiXCR, listing each CDR3 protein once. This repertoire shows over 650,000 distinct CDR3 sequences, roughly two fifths found once; its top ten account for over 2.5%. Sequencing was performed on peripheral blood. All receptors come from an adult man with Graves' ophthalmopathy. Both conserved end residues are part of each CDR3. The order of the fields is J gene, clone size, V gene, D gene, CDR3 DNA, CDR3 protein. D genes are given only for firm matches. Only some rows state a clone size, as once, few, many or a class for expanded clones.

J: TRBJ1-1; size: NA; V: TRBV12-3/TRBV12-4; D: NA; DNA: TGTGCCAGCAGTGGGACCCCTGAAGCTTTCTTT; CDR3: CASSGTPEAFF
J: TRBJ2-5; size: NA; V: TRBV5-4; D: TRBD2; DNA: TGTGCCAGCAGCTTTCTAGCGGGAGGTAGCGGAAAGACCCAGTACTTC; CDR3: CASSFLAGGSGKTQYF
J: TRBJ1-5; size: many; V: TRBV25-1; D: NA; DNA: TGTGCCAGCAGTGAGTCCAGGTTCGATCAGCCCCAGCATTTT; CDR3: CASSESRFDQPQHF
J: TRBJ1-1; size: many; V: TRBV10-3; D: NA; DNA: TGTGCCATCAGGGAAATGACCTTCCGGGATACTGAAGCTTTCTTT; CDR3: CAIREMTFRDTEAFF
J: TRBJ2-2; size: many; V: TRBV19; D: TRBD1; DNA: TGTGCCAGCCGCTATGGGACAGGGGTTTCTCCCGGGGAGCTGTTTTTT; CDR3: CASRYGTGVSPGELFF
J: TRBJ1-5; size: few; V: TRBV2; D: NA; DNA: TGTGCCAGCAGTGAAGCGCGGAGAGAGATCTTTCAGCCCCAGCATTTT; CDR3: CASSEARREIFQPQHF
J: TRBJ2-2; size: few; V: TRBV6-6; D: NA; DNA: TGTGCCAGCAGTTACTCTAGGGAGACTAGTTGGACCGGGGAGCTGTTTTTT; CDR3: CASSYSRETSWTGELFF
J: TRBJ1-4; size: many; V: TRBV20-1; D: NA; DNA: TGCAGTGCTAGACAGACGGCTAGTAATGAAAAACTGTTTTTT; CDR3: CSARQTASNEKLFF
J: TRBJ1-1; size: many; V: TRBV19; D: NA; DNA: TGTGCCAGTAGCAGACAGGAAAGGACTGAAGCTTTCTTT; CDR3: CASSRQERTEAFF
J: TRBJ2-5; size: few; V: TRBV6-1; D: TRBD2; DNA: TGTGCCAGCAAAACCATTAGCGGGGCGGAGACCCAGTACTTC; CDR3: CASKTISGAETQYF
J: TRBJ1-2; size: many; V: TRBV7-9; D: NA; DNA: TGTGCCAGCAGCCGAACCGCGGACTACTATGGCTACACCTTC; CDR3: CASSRTADYYGYTF
J: TRBJ1-2; size: many; V: TRBV15; D: NA; DNA: TGTGCCACCAGCAGAGTTCCAGGGCGGTTGCATGGCTACACCTTC; CDR3: CATSRVPGRLHGYTF
J: TRBJ1-2; size: NA; V: TRBV4-2; D: NA; DNA: TGTGCCAGCAGCCAAGATGAAGGGAACTATGGCTACACCTTC; CDR3: CASSQDEGNYGYTF
J: TRBJ2-5; size: many; V: TRBV10-3; D: NA; DNA: TGTGCCATCAGCTCTCTGGGGGAGACCCAGTACTTC; CDR3: CAISSLGETQYF
J: TRBJ2-7; size: NA; V: TRBV16; D: NA; DNA: TGTGCCAGCAGCCAATGGGGGTACGACGAGCAGTACTTC; CDR3: CASSQWGYDEQYF
J: TRBJ2-2; size: few; V: TRBV25-1; D: TRBD1; DNA: TGTGCCAGCAGTGTAACAGGGGCGAACACCGGGGAGCTGTTTTTT; CDR3: CASSVTGANTGELFF
J: TRBJ2-7; size: many; V: TRBV2; D: NA; DNA: TGTGCCAGCAGTATCGGACAGACATCCTACGAGCAGTACTTC; CDR3: CASSIGQTSYEQYF
J: TRBJ2-7; size: many; V: TRBV24-1; D: TRBD2; DNA: TGTGCCACCAGCTCCCGGGACTATTCCTACGAGCAGTACTTC; CDR3: CATSSRDYSYEQYF
J: TRBJ2-7; size: many; V: TRBV7-2; D: NA; DNA: TGTGCCAGCATGGGAGCCGAGCAGTACTTC; CDR3: CASMGAEQYF
J: TRBJ2-7; size: NA; V: TRBV10-3; D: NA; DNA: TGTGCCAGCAGTGAAGCTTTCAGGGGTTCCTCCTACGAGCAGTACTTC; CDR3: CASSEAFRGSSYEQYF
J: TRBJ2-7; size: many; V: TRBV7-9; D: TRBD1; DNA: TGTGCCAGCAGCCACCCGGGACAGTCCTACGAGCAGTACTTC; CDR3: CASSHPGQSYEQYF
J: TRBJ2-7; size: many; V: TRBV7-2; D: NA; DNA: TGTGCCAGCAGCTTAGCGGACGTTTCCTACGAGCAGTACTTC; CDR3: CASSLADVSYEQYF
J: TRBJ2-7; size: many; V: TRBV10-3; D: NA; DNA: TGTGCCATCAGTGAGACCCGGGACAACTACGAGCAGTACTTC; CDR3: CAISETRDNYEQYF
J: TRBJ1-6; size: NA; V: TRBV9; D: NA; DNA: TGTGCCAGCAGCCCGGGGGTCTCCTATAATTCACCCCTCCACTTT; CDR3: CASSPGVSYNSPLHF
J: TRBJ1-1; size: NA; V: TRBV7-9; D: TRBD1; DNA: TGTGCCAGCTCACCAGGGGGACAGTTAAACACTGAAGCTTTCTTT; CDR3: CASSPGGQLNTEAFF
J: TRBJ2-5; size: NA; V: TRBV11-2; D: NA; DNA: TGCGCCAGCAGCCAGAGGGTGGGGTATCGTATCGAAGAGACCCAGTACTTC; CDR3: CASSQRVGYRIEETQYF
J: TRBJ1-2; size: few; V: TRBV4-2; D: TRBD1; DNA: TGTGCCAGCAGCCCTACGGACAGGGGGCGCGGAGGCTATGGCTACACCTTC; CDR3: CASSPTDRGRGGYGYTF
J: TRBJ2-2; size: NA; V: TRBV7-9; D: NA; DNA: TGTGCCAGCCCCGAGCTGGACGGGGAGCTGTTTTTT; CDR3: CASPELDGELFF
J: TRBJ2-5; size: NA; V: TRBV7-6; D: NA; DNA: TGTGCCAGCAGCTTAGGGGTCCGGGTTGAGACCCAGTACTTC; CDR3: CASSLGVRVETQYF
J: TRBJ2-2; size: NA; V: TRBV2; D: TRBD2; DNA: TGTGCCAGCAGCCCCAGACTAGCTATCACCGGGGAGCTGTTTTTT; CDR3: CASSPRLAITGELFF
J: TRBJ1-1; size: few; V: TRBV13; D: NA; DNA: TGTGCCAGCAGCTTGATCGCCTGGAGCCGGGGGCTAAAAGGGATGAACACTGAAGCTTTCTTT; CDR3: CASSLIAWSRGLKGMNTEAFF
J: TRBJ1-1; size: many; V: TRBV5-8; D: TRBD1; DNA: TGTGCCAGCAGCCTCGGCGGACAGGGGGCAGTTGAAGCTTTCTTT; CDR3: CASSLGGQGAVEAFF
J: TRBJ1-5; size: few; V: TRBV4-3; D: NA; DNA: TGCGCCAGCAGCCATCCGGGGACTTCCGGGCAGCAGCCCCAGCATTTT; CDR3: CASSHPGTSGQQPQHF
J: TRBJ2-7; size: few; V: TRBV12-3/TRBV12-4; D: TRBD2; DNA: TGTGCCAGCACCTGGGGGCTAGCGGGAATCGGCGAGCAGTACTTC; CDR3: CASTWGLAGIGEQYF
J: TRBJ1-5; size: NA; V: TRBV18; D: NA; DNA: TGTGCCAGCTCACCATCCGGAAATCAGCCCCAGCATTTT; CDR3: CASSPSGNQPQHF
J: TRBJ2-5; size: NA; V: TRBV15; D: NA; DNA: TGTGCCACCAGCAGAGACAGTGGGACGGGCCGCTGGACCCAGTACTTC; CDR3: CATSRDSGTGRWTQYF
J: TRBJ1-1; size: NA; V: TRBV12-3/TRBV12-4; D: TRBD1; DNA: TGTGCCAGCACCAGGGGGTCCGCTAACCTAGGGGGCACTGAAGCTTTCTTT; CDR3: CASTRGSANLGGTEAFF
J: TRBJ2-1; size: NA; V: TRBV20-1; D: TRBD2; DNA: TGCAGTGCGCCCAGGACTAGCGGGGGAAATGAGCAGTTCTTC; CDR3: CSAPRTSGGNEQFF
J: TRBJ1-1; size: NA; V: TRBV30; D: TRBD1; DNA: TGTGCCTGGAGTGCCCGGGACAGGGGGCCCGGGAACACTGAAGCTTTCTTT; CDR3: CAWSARDRGPGNTEAFF
J: TRBJ2-5; size: many; V: TRBV7-8; D: TRBD1; DNA: TGTGCCAGCAGCAAAACCGGGACAGGGGGCTCTGAGACCCAGTACTTC; CDR3: CASSKTGTGGSETQYF
J: TRBJ2-2; size: NA; V: TRBV25-1; D: TRBD2; DNA: TGTGCCAGCACCTCCCCGGGACTAGCGGGAGTGGCCGGGGAGCTGTTTTTT; CDR3: CASTSPGLAGVAGELFF
J: TRBJ2-7; size: many; V: TRBV7-2; D: NA; DNA: TGTGCCAGCAGCCCACGTACCGCCATTCCCCCCTACGAGCAGTACTTC; CDR3: CASSPRTAIPPYEQYF
J: TRBJ1-2; size: NA; V: TRBV11-2; D: NA; DNA: TGTGCCAGCAGTGAAGATAGATGGGCGTGGGGCTACACCTTC; CDR3: CASSEDRWAWGYTF
J: TRBJ2-5; size: NA; V: TRBV10-3; D: TRBD1; DNA: TGTGCCATCAGTGGGACAGGGGAAAGTGAGACCCAGTACTTC; CDR3: CAISGTGESETQYF